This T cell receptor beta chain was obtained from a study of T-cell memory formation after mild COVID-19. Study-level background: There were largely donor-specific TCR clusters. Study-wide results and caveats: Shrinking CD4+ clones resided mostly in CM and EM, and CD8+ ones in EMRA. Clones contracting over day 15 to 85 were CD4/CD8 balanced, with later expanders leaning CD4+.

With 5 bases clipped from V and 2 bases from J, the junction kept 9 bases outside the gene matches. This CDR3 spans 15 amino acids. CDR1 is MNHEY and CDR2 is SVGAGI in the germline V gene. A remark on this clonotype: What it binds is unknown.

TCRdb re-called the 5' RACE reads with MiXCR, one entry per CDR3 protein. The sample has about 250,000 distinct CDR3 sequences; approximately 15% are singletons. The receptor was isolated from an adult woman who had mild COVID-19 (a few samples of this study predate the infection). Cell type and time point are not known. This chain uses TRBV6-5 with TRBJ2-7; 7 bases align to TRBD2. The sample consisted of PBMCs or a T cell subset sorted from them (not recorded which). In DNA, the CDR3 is TGTGCCAGCAGTCGAAAAAGCGGGGATACCTACGAGCAGTACTTC. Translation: CASSRKSGDTYEQYF.